This passage covers 29 T cell receptor beta chains from one sample sequenced in a study of beta chain features in type 1 diabetes. TCRB transcripts that were expressed got sequenced, as all of the isolated RNA had been reverse transcribed. Clones were read by immunoSEQ multiplex PCR, and TCRdb kept only the in-frame ones, dropping some. Of around 430,000 clones in the sample, 25% to 35% are singletons; the top ten hold about 0.06%. The sequenced sample was naive CD4+ T cells from blood. Receptors originate from a man aged 18 to 29 in good health.

This chain joins TRBV5-1 and TRBJ2-5; D call uncertain. CDR1 SGHRS and CDR2 YFSETQ come from the germline V gene. The V end lost 1 base, the J end lost 1 base, and 5 bases lay between the germline ends. The CDR3 consists of 13 residues. The DNA for the CDR3 is TGCGCCAGCAGCTTGAGGGTCCAAGAGACCCAGTACTTC. The encoded protein is CASSLRVQETQYF. Full variable domain (remainder filled in from reference TRBV5-1 and TRBJ2-5): KAGVTQTPRYLIKTRGQQVTLSCSPISGHRSVSWYQQTPGQGLQFLFEYFSETQRNKGNFPGRFSGRQFSNSRSEMNVSTLELGDSALYLCASSLRVQETQYFGPGTRLLVL.

This clone came up a few times. This chain connects TRBV29-1 to TRBJ2-3, with TRBD2 as a possible D gene (6 bases). CDR1 is SQVTM, CDR2 ANQGSEA, per germline. Trimming took 0 bases from V and 6 from J, leaving 10 bases between them. This CDR3 contains 13 residues. The chain's CDR3 is CSVEDGGVDTQYF. For the CDR3, the DNA is TGCAGCGTTGAAGATGGAGGGGTGGATACGCAGTATTTT.

Details on this clone: Other DNA sequences from this sample encode an identical CDR3 as well. The chain uses TRBV4-3 and TRBJ2-1; unclear D gene. The CDR3 contains 13 residues. Trimming removed 3 bases from V and 7 bases from J, with 10 bases in between. CDR1 is LGHNA and CDR2 is YSLEER in the germline V gene. DNA for the CDR3: TGCGCCAGCAGCCAGGTTATAGGTAATGAGCAGTTCTTC. Amino acid sequence: CASSQVIGNEQFF.

This clone was counted between two and nine times. The CDR3 is CAWSKGGINEQFF. CDR3 DNA: TGTGCCTGGAGTAAGGGGGGGATCAATGAGCAGTTCTTC. This chain uses TRBV30 with TRBJ2-1, with D possibly being TRBD2 (7 bases). CDR1 and CDR2 from the germline V gene are GTSNPN and SVGIG (reference sequence). Trimming cost V 2 bases and J 6 bases, with 11 bases left between them. The length of the CDR3 is 13 residues.

Details on this clone: This sample also contains other DNA sequences that code for the same CDR3. This rearrangement joins TRBV9 to TRBJ1-5; D not certain. The V gene lost 0 bases and the J gene lost 2 bases, with 9 bases spanning the gap. CDR1 is SGDLS and CDR2 is YYNGEE in the germline V gene. The CDR3 is 15 amino acids. CDR3 in amino acids: CASSVGGTGNQPQHF. CDR3 in DNA: TGTGCCAGCAGCGTAGGGGGAACGGGCAATCAGCCCCAGCATTTT.

This rearrangement joins TRBV29-1 to TRBJ2-7, with TRBD1 matching 8 bases. V lost 6 bases and J lost 0; bases outside the gene matches: 4. The germline gives CDR1 SQVTM, CDR2 ANQGSEA. The CDR3 extends over 13 amino acids. CDR3 coding DNA: TGCAGCGTCGGGACAGGCTTCTCCTACGAGCAGTACTTC. Protein: CSVGTGFSYEQYF.

This clone has only a few counts. The V and J genes are TRBV30 and TRBJ2-7, with 11 bases identical to TRBD1. The V segment lost 2 bases and the J segment 3 bases; nucleotides outside the gene matches: 3. Germline values: CDR1 GTSNPN, CDR2 SVGIG (reference sequence). The CDR3 totals 14 residues. CDR3 amino acids: CAWSRTGGFYEQYF. CDR3 in DNA: TGTGCCTGGAGTAGGACAGGGGGCTTCTACGAGCAGTACTTC.

Comment on this clone: This same CDR3 is encoded by further DNA sequences in the sample. The rearrangement uses TRBV30 and TRBJ1-1, with 7 bases matching TRBD1. The CDR3 covers 13 residues. Germline CDR1 is GTSNPN and CDR2 is SVGIG (reference sequence). V lost 3 bases, J lost 0 bases, and 1 base stayed unmatched. The CDR3 bases are TGTGCCTGGAGGACAGGGTTGAACACTGAAGCTTTCTTT. This gives the protein CAWRTGLNTEAFF. The complete variable domain, with remaining parts taken from reference TRBV30 and TRBJ1-1, reads SQTIHQWPATLVQPVGSPLSLECTVEGTSNPNLYWYRQAAGRGLQLLFYSVGIGQISSEVPQNLSASRPQDRQFILSSKKLLLSDSGFYLCAWRTGLNTEAFFGQGTRLTVV.

This chain joins TRBV7-8 and TRBJ2-3; no reliable D call. With 5 bases removed from V and 0 bases from J, the gap between germline ends came to 3 bases. The length of the CDR3 is 12 residues. Germline CDR1 and CDR2: SGHVS and FQNEAQ. The CDR3 DNA is TGTGCCAGCAGCGGAAGCACAGATACGCAGTATTTT. It translates to CASSGSTDTQYF.

The chain employs TRBV5-1 and TRBJ2-3, with 13 bases identical to TRBD2. The germline CDR1 and CDR2 sequences are SGHRS and YFSETQ. V was pared by 4 bases and J by 6 bases, with 8 bases of the junction left unmatched. The CDR3 spans 16 residues. In DNA form, the CDR3 reads TGCGCCAGCAGCGGCCGGACTAGCGGGAGAATTGATACGCAGTATTTT. This sequence encodes CASSGRTSGRIDTQYF.

The V and J genes are TRBV4-3 and TRBJ2-5, with 7 positions matching TRBD1. The CDR3 is 14 amino acids. Trimming removed 1 base from V and 7 bases from J; junction bases left unmatched: 6. Germline CDR1 is LGHNA and CDR2 is YSLEER. The CDR3 sequence: CASSQVPNRGTQYF. As DNA, the CDR3 is TGCGCCAGCAGCCAAGTTCCTAACAGGGGGACCCAGTACTTC.

The V gene is TRBV28, the J gene TRBJ2-2, with a tentative D call TRBD2 (6 bases). Per germline, CDR1 MDHEN and CDR2 SYDVKM. The CDR3 loop spans 15 amino acids. V lost 4 bases, J lost 9 bases, and 18 bases lay in between. CDR3 loop: CASSSTGTPGRELFF. CDR3 DNA: TGTGCCAGCAGTTCTACCGGGACTCCGGGGCGGGAGCTGTTTTTT.

The chain couples TRBV5-1 to TRBJ2-3, with 9 bases aligning to TRBD1. Losses at the gene ends were 4 bases for V and 4 bases for J; bases not matched to a gene: 4. Germline lookup yields CDR1 SGHRS and CDR2 YFSETQ. There are 14 residues in the CDR3. CDR3 in DNA: TGCGCCAGCAGCGGAGGGACAGGGTCAGATACGCAGTATTTT. Translated: CASSGGTGSDTQYF.

This clone was counted between two and nine times. The chain carries TRBV30 and TRBJ2-7, with D perhaps TRBD1 or TRBD2 (5 bases each). The CDR3 length is 16 residues. Germline lookup yields CDR1 GTSNPN and CDR2 SVGIG (reference sequence). V was pared by 3 bases and J by 3 bases, with 21 bases between. The CDR3 reads CAWRPHRGTARYEQYF. CDR3 in DNA: TGTGCCTGGAGGCCACACCGAGGGACCGCCCGCTACGAGCAGTACTTC. Full variable domain (rest looked up from reference TRBV30 and TRBJ2-7): SQTIHQWPATLVQPVGSPLSLECTVEGTSNPNLYWYRQAAGRGLQLLFYSVGIGQISSEVPQNLSASRPQDRQFILSSKKLLLSDSGFYLCAWRPHRGTARYEQYFGPGTRLTVT.

This clone was found a few times. The chain joins TRBV27 to TRBJ2-5, with D possibly being TRBD2 (6 bases). Germline values: CDR1 MNHEY, CDR2 SMNVEV (reference sequence). Trimming removed 5 bases at V and 4 bases at J, with 8 bases between. The CDR3 is made up of 12 amino acids. CDR3 sequence reads: CASSKAGETQYF. The DNA of the CDR3 is TGTGCCAGCAGTAAAGCGGGAGAGACCCAGTACTTC.

This clone was seen a handful of times. The V and J genes are TRBV30 and TRBJ1-1, with TRBD1 as a possible D gene (5 bases). V was cut by 5 bases and J by 1 base, with 11 bases left in between. The CDR3 is made up of 13 amino acids. The germline V gene has CDR1 GTSNPN and CDR2 SVGIG (reference sequence). This chain's CDR3 is CAWEGVRNTEAFF. In DNA, the CDR3 is TGTGCCTGGGAAGGGGTGAGGAACACTGAAGCTTTCTTT. Combining the CDR3 with reference TRBV30 and TRBJ1-1 gives the whole variable domain SQTIHQWPATLVQPVGSPLSLECTVEGTSNPNLYWYRQAAGRGLQLLFYSVGIGQISSEVPQNLSASRPQDRQFILSSKKLLLSDSGFYLCAWEGVRNTEAFFGQGTRLTVV.

In its sample, this clone was seen a few times. V gene TRBV30 combines with J gene TRBJ1-1, with 8 bases that match TRBD1. The CDR3 covers 14 residues. From germline, CDR1 is GTSNPN and CDR2 SVGIG (reference sequence). The V segment lost 3 bases and the J segment 6 bases; nucleotides outside the gene matches: 9. For the CDR3, the DNA is TGTGCCTGGAGCAGAACAGGGGGGGATTCTGAAGCTTTCTTT. Its translation is CAWSRTGGDSEAFF.

The rearrangement links TRBV5-1 to TRBJ2-7, with a weak D call TRBD1 (5 bases). CDR1 and CDR2 (germline): SGHRS, YFSETQ. Between the trimmed V and J ends, which lost 2 bases and 5 bases, there was a span of 11 bases. The CDR3 consists of 13 residues. Here the CDR3 reads CASSFFEGDEQYF. CDR3 in DNA: TGCGCCAGCAGCTTCTTCGAAGGGGACGAGCAGTACTTC. Full variable domain (outside the CDR3, taken from reference TRBV5-1 and TRBJ2-7): KAGVTQTPRYLIKTRGQQVTLSCSPISGHRSVSWYQQTPGQGLQFLFEYFSETQRNKGNFPGRFSGRQFSNSRSEMNVSTLELGDSALYLCASSFFEGDEQYFGPGTRLTVT.

The table lists this clone with a few counts. The rearrangement links TRBV30 to TRBJ2-2, with 9 nucleotides matching TRBD1. Germline values: CDR1 GTSNPN, CDR2 SVGIG (reference sequence). J gave up 1 base and V 2 bases, and 2 bases lay outside the gene matches. This CDR3 has 15 amino acids. As DNA, the CDR3 is TGTGCCTGGAGTAGGGGACAGGGGAACACCGGGGAGCTGTTTTTT. Protein product: CAWSRGQGNTGELFF.

V is TRBV6-5 and J is TRBJ1-2; the D gene is possibly TRBD1 (6 bases). The length of the CDR3 is 14 residues. Germline values: CDR1 MNHEY, CDR2 SVGAGI. Trimming took off 6 bases at V and 2 bases at J, with 13 bases between the two ends. The CDR3 DNA sequence: TGTGCCAGCAGCTCCGGACAGCTAAACTATGGCTACACCTTC. Translation gives CASSSGQLNYGYTF.

In its sample, this clone was seen a few times. This rearrangement joins TRBV9 to TRBJ2-1; D not certain. CDR1 is SGDLS, CDR2 YYNGEE, per germline. Trimming shortened V by 2 bases and J by 6 bases, and 6 bases separated the two germline ends. This CDR3 has 12 residues. CDR3 nucleotides: TGTGCCAGCAGCGTCTCGGCCAATGAGCAGTTCTTC. Translated: CASSVSANEQFF.

This clone has just a few counts. The V call is TRBV7-2, the J call TRBJ2-5, with a tentative D call TRBD2 (6 bases). Trimming took 10 bases from V and 5 from J, leaving 17 bases between them. Germline CDR1 SGHTA, CDR2 FQGNSA. This CDR3 is built from 13 residues. CDR3 in DNA: TGTGCCACCGGGGGTGGGTACTCGGAGACCCAGTACTTC. It is translated as CATGGGYSETQYF.

The table lists this clone with a few counts. V usage is TRBV7-9 and J usage is TRBJ1-4; D ambiguous. The V gene's germline CDR1 is SEHNR and CDR2 FQNEAQ (reference sequence). V was shortened by 0 bases and J by 6 bases, with 11 bases between the two germline ends. The CDR3 sequence is 15 residues long. The chain's CDR3 is CASSLATEAYEKLFF. For the CDR3, the DNA is TGTGCCAGCAGCTTAGCGACGGAGGCCTATGAAAAACTGTTTTTT.

This clone occurred a few times. The V gene is TRBV4-2, the J gene TRBJ1-4; D unresolved. CDR3 length equals 15 residues. Trimming stripped 0 bases from V and 7 bases from J, with 12 bases between. CDR1 LGHNA and CDR2 YNFKEQ come from the germline V gene. CDR3 loop: CASSQDPGKGEKLFF. DNA of the CDR3: TGTGCCAGCAGCCAAGATCCGGGGAAGGGTGAAAAACTGTTTTTT.

V and J are TRBV4-2 and TRBJ1-1; D unresolved. Germline CDR1 reads LGHNA; CDR2 reads YNFKEQ. The CDR3 is 15 amino acids. Trimming cost V 0 bases and J 5 bases, with 13 bases left between them. This chain's CDR3 is CASSQETATATEAFF. In DNA, the CDR3 is TGTGCCAGCAGCCAAGAAACAGCTACAGCGACTGAAGCTTTCTTT.

This clone was seen just once. CDR3 nucleotide sequence: TGTGCCAGTAGTCCTCCCCGACAGGGCTCGATTCAGTACTTC. It translates to CASSPPRQGSIQYF. The rearrangement joins TRBV19 to TRBJ2-4, with TRBD1 matching 7 bases. V dropped 5 bases and J dropped 10; count of bases not matched to a gene: 11. Germline-derived CDR1 and CDR2 are LNHDA and SQIVND (reference sequence). This CDR3 contains 14 residues.

The rearrangement links TRBV7-3 to TRBJ2-1; D is possibly TRBD2 (6 bases). V lost 5 bases and J 7 bases, leaving 15 bases between the germline ends. The CDR3 covers 14 residues. The germline gives CDR1 SGHTA, CDR2 FQGTGA. The CDR3 DNA reads as TGTGCCAGCAGCGCCCGGGCCAGCGGGAATGAGCAGTTCTTC. This gives the protein CASSARASGNEQFF. The full variable domain, in which reference TRBV7-3 and TRBJ2-1 provide the parts outside the CDR3, is GAGVSQTPSNKVTEKGKYVELRCDPISGHTALYWYRQSLGQGPEFLIYFQGTGAADDSGLPNDRFFAVRPEGSVSTLKIQRTERGDSAVYLCASSARASGNEQFFGPGTRLTVL.

The chain employs TRBV10-3 and TRBJ2-7; D not resolved. In germline, CDR1 is ENHRY, CDR2 SYGVKD. The ends were cut back, 2 bases at V and 2 bases at J, with 4 bases in the middle. The CDR3 is 12 residues long. CDR3 nucleotide sequence: TGTGCCATCAGTGAGAGGGCCTACGAGCAGTACTTC. Encoded protein: CAISERAYEQYF.

V and J are TRBV20-1 and TRBJ2-5, with D possibly TRBD2 on 5 matching bases. CDR3 length equals 11 residues. The germline CDR1 and CDR2 sequences are DFQATT and SNEGSKA (reference sequence). Between the trimmed V and J ends, which lost 7 bases and 4 bases, there was a span of 10 bases. The CDR3 region is CSGEIGETQYF. The CDR3, as DNA: TGCAGTGGGGAGATTGGAGAGACCCAGTACTTC.